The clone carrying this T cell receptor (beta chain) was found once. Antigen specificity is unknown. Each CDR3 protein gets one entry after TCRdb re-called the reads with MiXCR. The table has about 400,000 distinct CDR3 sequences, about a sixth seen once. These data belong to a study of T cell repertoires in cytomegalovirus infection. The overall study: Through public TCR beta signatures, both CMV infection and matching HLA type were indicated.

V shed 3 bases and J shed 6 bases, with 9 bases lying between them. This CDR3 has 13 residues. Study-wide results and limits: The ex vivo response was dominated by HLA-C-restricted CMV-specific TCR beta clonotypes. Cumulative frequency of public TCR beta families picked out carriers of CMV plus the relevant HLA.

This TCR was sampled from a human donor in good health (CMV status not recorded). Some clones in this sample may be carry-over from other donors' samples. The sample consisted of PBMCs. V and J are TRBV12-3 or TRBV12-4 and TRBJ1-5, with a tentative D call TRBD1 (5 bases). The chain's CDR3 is CASSFGRAQPQHF. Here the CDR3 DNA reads TGTGCCAGCAGTTTTGGCAGGGCTCAGCCCCAGCATTTT.